The 27 T cell receptor beta chains presented below share a single source sample, sequenced in a study of T cells in Graves' hyperthyroidism and ophthalmopathy. RNA transcripts provided the source from which TCR beta CDR3 regions were amplified. The TCR CDR3 first-round RT-PCR relied on the HTBI primer set. TCRdb re-analysed the multiplex PCR reads in MiXCR, keeping a single row per CDR3 protein. The sample has about 840,000 distinct CDR3 sequences, 38% seen once. Specimen: blood. The receptor source for this set is a man between 18 and 29 years old with Graves' hyperthyroidism.

The chain uses TRBV5-1 and TRBJ2-2; D call uncertain. The germline V and J ends were trimmed by 7 bases and 4 bases, with 14 bases remaining between them. The CDR3 length is 14 residues. The germline V gene has CDR1 SGHRS and CDR2 YFSETQ. The CDR3 is CASGENRATGELFF. CDR3 sequence (DNA): TGCGCCAGCGGTGAAAACAGAGCCACCGGGGAGCTGTTTTTT.

This clonotype occurred many times. The gene calls are TRBV20-1 and TRBJ1-2, with TRBD1 matching 8 bases. Germline values: CDR1 DFQATT, CDR2 SNEGSKA (reference sequence). Trimming cost V 5 bases and J 4 bases; bases outside gene matches: 6. CDR3 size: 13 residues. The chain's CDR3 is CSARIGTGYGYTF. In DNA, the CDR3 is TGCAGTGCTCGGATAGGGACAGGCTATGGCTACACCTTC.

The chain joins TRBV2 to TRBJ2-1; no reliable D call. From germline, CDR1 is SNHLY and CDR2 FYNNEI. The CDR3 has 12 residues. Trimming removed 2 bases from V and 9 bases from J, with 8 bases in between. CDR3 sequence (DNA): TGTGCCAGCAGTGAATTAAGGACTGAGCAGTTCTTC. Its protein is CASSELRTEQFF.

Of note for this clonotype: A read error may explain this, as a much larger clone is one base away. This chain connects TRBV19 to TRBJ1-1, with D unresolved. The germline V gene has CDR1 LNHDA and CDR2 SQIVND (reference sequence). This CDR3 is 13 amino acids long. The V end was cut by 7 bases, the J end by 3 bases, with 12 bases between. The DNA of the CDR3 is TGTGCCAGTACCATGGGGAAGGACACTGAAGCTTTCTTT. Translation gives CASTMGKDTEAFF.

The chain joins TRBV7-8 to TRBJ1-5, with TRBD1 as a possible D gene (5 bases). The CDR3 spans 14 residues. Trimming pared 4 bases from V and 5 bases from J, leaving 12 bases between. Per the germline V gene, CDR1 is SGHVS and CDR2 is FQNEAQ. In DNA form, the CDR3 reads TGTGCCAGCAGCTCGGTCTGGGGACATCAGCCCCAGCATTTT. Translated, it gives CASSSVWGHQPQHF.

V and J are TRBV7-9 and TRBJ2-7; possibly TRBD1 for D (6 bases). The CDR3 loop spans 13 amino acids. The V end was cut by 8 bases, the J end by 6 bases, with 17 bases between. Germline V gene lookup returns CDR1 SEHNR and CDR2 FQNEAQ (reference sequence). The CDR3 DNA follows: TGTGCCAGCTCCCGGACAGTGAGGAGCGAGCAGTACTTC. Encoded protein: CASSRTVRSEQYF.

This clonotype appeared a few times. The chain links TRBV11-2 to TRBJ2-2; D not resolved. The V gene lost 5 bases and the J gene lost 5 bases, with 9 bases spanning the gap. The CDR3 length is 13 residues. Looked up from germline, CDR1 is SGHAT and CDR2 is FQNNGV. The CDR3 sequence is CASSPPSTGELFF. CDR3 nucleotide sequence: TGTGCCAGCAGCCCGCCCAGTACCGGGGAGCTGTTTTTT.

With regard to this clonotype: A much larger clone differs by one base, so this may be a read error. The V call is TRBV6-1, the J call TRBJ1-2; 7 bases line up with TRBD1. The CDR3 is 14 residues long. CDR1 MNHNS and CDR2 SASEGT come from the germline V gene. CDR3 coding DNA: TGTGCCAGCAGCTTGGACCAGGGGGGCTATGGCAACACCTTC. This codes for CASSLDQGGYGNTF.

The V gene is TRBV20-1, the J gene TRBJ2-5; TRBD1 agrees at 7 bases. In germline, CDR1 is DFQATT, CDR2 SNEGSKA (reference sequence). This CDR3 is built from 17 residues. V shed 0 bases, J shed 2 bases, and the junction held 12 bases outside the gene matches. Written as DNA, the CDR3 is TGCAGTGCTAGAGACAGTCTGGGCAGGGGGTTTCAAGAGACCCAGTACTTC. Translated: CSARDSLGRGFQETQYF.

This clonotype was detected a few times. The rearrangement uses TRBV9 and TRBJ1-2, with TRBD1 matching 9 bases. Per germline, CDR1 SGDLS and CDR2 YYNGEE. The CDR3 contains 15 residues. The J segment lost 4 bases and the V segment lost 7 bases, leaving 11 bases of the junction unmatched. DNA of the CDR3: TGTGCCAGCTCGTACCGGGACAGGGACCCCTATGGCTACACCTTC. Its protein is CASSYRDRDPYGYTF.

This chain links TRBV7-2 with TRBJ2-5; D uncertain. Germline values: CDR1 SGHTA, CDR2 FQGNSA. This CDR3 is 11 amino acids long. V lost 4 bases, J lost 9 bases, and 9 bases lay in between. The CDR3 is CASSSQSAQYF. The CDR3 region has the DNA TGTGCCAGCAGCTCACAATCCGCCCAGTACTTC.

The CDR3 spells CASSWGLRNQPQHF. DNA for the CDR3: TGTGCCAGCAGTTGGGGGTTACGCAATCAGCCCCAGCATTTT. V gene TRBV12-3 or TRBV12-4 combines with J gene TRBJ1-5, with a weak D call TRBD1 (5 bases). V was clipped by 4 bases and J by 2 bases, with 9 bases between them. CDR3 length equals 14 residues.

J is TRBJ1-2 and V is TRBV7-9, with 7 bases identical to TRBD1. V was pared by 5 bases and J by 0 bases, with 9 bases of the junction left unmatched. CDR3 length equals 16 residues. The germline V gene has CDR1 SEHNR and CDR2 FQNEAQ (reference sequence). CDR3 nucleotides: TGTGCCAGCAGCCCGCCCGGGACAGCCTCTAACTATGGCTACACCTTC. It specifies CASSPPGTASNYGYTF.

With respect to this clonotype: One base away lies a much larger clone, so this may be a sequencing read error. The genes are TRBV29-1 and TRBJ1-1; D unresolved. The CDR3 contains 14 residues. Trimming cost V 0 bases and J 3 bases, with 11 bases left between them. The germline CDR1 and CDR2 sequences are SQVTM and ANQGSEA. CDR3 sequence (DNA): TGCAGCGTTGAAGATCGTGGGGTGTACACTGAAGCTTTCTTT. It translates to CSVEDRGVYTEAFF.

This clonotype was observed at least ten times. V usage is TRBV19 and J usage is TRBJ1-1; D may be TRBD1 (5 bases). The CDR3 is 14 amino acids. V shed 4 bases and J shed 6 bases, with 15 bases lying between them. CDR1 and CDR2 (germline): LNHDA, SQIVND (reference sequence). The CDR3 nucleotides are TGTGCCAGTAGTACCCTAACCAGGGACGCTGAAGCTTTCTTT. It specifies CASSTLTRDAEAFF.

The rearrangement joins TRBV2 to TRBJ2-7; D possibly corresponds to TRBD2 (5 bases). V was pared by 0 bases and J by 11 bases, with 14 bases between. Germline values: CDR1 SNHLY, CDR2 FYNNEI. The CDR3 extends over 13 amino acids. CDR3 DNA: TGTGCCAGCAGTGAAGCAGGAGGAACCGGCGAGTACTTC. Encoded protein: CASSEAGGTGEYF.

The V call is TRBV19, the J call TRBJ1-2, with 8 bases matching TRBD1. From germline, CDR1 is LNHDA and CDR2 SQIVND (reference sequence). The V and J ends lost 8 bases and 1 base, in that order; junction bases with no gene match: 9. The CDR3 length is 15 residues. DNA of the CDR3: TGTGCCAGTGGTGCCACAGGGGGAGGTAACTATGGCTACACCTTC. Amino acid sequence: CASGATGGGNYGYTF.

This chain uses TRBV4-1 with TRBJ1-2; a weak D match, TRBD1 (6 bases). The V and J ends lost 5 bases and 4 bases respectively, with 23 bases between them. Per the germline V gene, CDR1 is MGHRA and CDR2 is YSYEKL. The length of the CDR3 is 17 residues. CDR3 coding DNA: TGCGCCAGCAGCGTCACGCTCGGGACACCGGATGGCTATGGCTACACCTTC. Residues: CASSVTLGTPDGYGYTF.

This clonotype was seen a few times. This sequence joins TRBV2 and TRBJ2-2; no reliable D call. CDR3 size: 18 residues. Germline CDR1 and CDR2: SNHLY and FYNNEI. The germline V and J ends were trimmed by 3 bases and 3 bases, with 20 bases remaining between them. DNA of the CDR3: TGTGCCAGCAGTGAGAAGAAGGAGTTAGCTTTCGACACCGGGGAGCTGTTTTTT. Amino acids: CASSEKKELAFDTGELFF. Drawing the rest from reference TRBV2 and TRBJ2-2, the complete variable domain is EPEVTQTPSHQVTQMGQEVILRCVPISNHLYFYWYRQILGQKVEFLVSFYNNEISEKSEIFDDQFSVERPDGSNFTLKIRSTKLEDSAMYFCASSEKKELAFDTGELFFGEGSRLTVL.

This clonotype was seen ten or more times. The CDR3 is CASNAGTEAFF. The CDR3 DNA reads as TGTGCCAGTAATGCCGGTACTGAAGCTTTCTTT. The genes are TRBV19 and TRBJ1-1; D is unclear. Trimming removed 7 bases at V and 5 bases at J, with 8 bases between. Per the germline V gene, CDR1 is LNHDA and CDR2 is SQIVND (reference sequence). The CDR3 runs to 11 residues.

This clonotype was detected many times. V usage is TRBV5-1 and J usage is TRBJ2-7, with TRBD1 as a possible D gene (5 bases). Per the germline V gene, CDR1 is SGHRS and CDR2 is YFSETQ. Trimming removed 0 bases at V and 1 base at J, with 5 bases between. The CDR3 runs to 13 residues. CDR3 nucleotides: TGCGCCAGCAGCTTGGGACAGTCCTACGAGCAGTACTTC. Its translation is CASSLGQSYEQYF.

The genes are TRBV12-3 or TRBV12-4 and TRBJ2-5; 10 bases map to TRBD2. Trimming removed 1 base from V and 5 bases from J; junction bases left unmatched: 7. This CDR3 contains 16 residues. The CDR3 region has the DNA TGTGCCAGCAGTTTAGGCACTAGCGGGACTGGGGAGACCCAGTACTTC. Protein sequence: CASSLGTSGTGETQYF.

This chain joins TRBV19 and TRBJ2-7; 10 nucleotides agree with TRBD1. Germline V gives CDR1 LNHDA, CDR2 SQIVND (reference sequence). The trim removed 6 bases at V and 2 bases at J, leaving 7 bases unmatched. This CDR3 spans 15 amino acids. CDR3 bases: TGTGCCAGTAGGGTAGGGACAGGGGCTACCTACGAGCAGTACTTC. This sequence encodes CASRVGTGATYEQYF.

This clonotype was counted ten times or more. The CDR3 nucleotides read TGCAGCGTTGAGCGCCCGGGGGAGAGAGGCGAGACCCAGTACTTC. Its protein is CSVERPGERGETQYF. V usage is TRBV29-1 and J usage is TRBJ2-5; D might be TRBD2 (6 bases). V lost 3 bases and J 5 bases, leaving 19 bases between the germline ends. The germline V gene encodes CDR1 SQVTM and CDR2 ANQGSEA. This CDR3 has 15 amino acids.

This chain links TRBV29-1 with TRBJ2-7, with TRBD2 matching 9 bases. The DNA end is more similar to TRBJ2-5, so the J call may be wrong. CDR3 length equals 12 residues. Germline lookup yields CDR1 SQVTM and CDR2 ANQGSEA. The CDR3, as DNA: TGCAGCTTGCTGCGGGAGGGAGAGACCCAGTACTTC. Protein sequence: CSLLREGETQYF.

Turning to this clonotype: A read error may be the cause here, since a much bigger clone is one base away. The CDR3 carries no conserved terminal phenylalanine or tryptophan, so it likely arises from a read error. This rearrangement joins TRBV29-1 to TRBJ1-2; D possibly corresponds to TRBD1 (5 bases). The CDR3 extends over 15 amino acids. The germline gives CDR1 SQVTM, CDR2 ANQGSEA. CDR3 bases: TGCAGCATTGAAGATCGAGGTGGGGCAGGGACCGGCTACACCCTC. Protein: CSIEDRGGAGTGYTL.

There are many counts of this clonotype. The chain has TRBV7-9 and TRBJ2-6, with D maybe TRBD1 (6 bases). The V end lost 5 bases, the J end lost 0 bases, and 14 bases lay between the germline ends. CDR3 length equals 17 residues. In germline, CDR1 is SEHNR, CDR2 FQNEAQ (reference sequence). CDR3 sequence: CASSPPGTNSGANVLTF. The DNA of the CDR3 is TGTGCCAGCAGCCCGCCCGGGACAAACTCTGGGGCCAACGTCCTGACTTTC.